A selection of T cell receptor beta chains follows, all from one sample in a study of OX40 agonist ivuxolimab in advanced cancers. Profiling relied on immunoSEQ multiplex PCR, and the TCRdb table lists in-frame clones only, not all of them. The sample contains some 77,000 clones, around 92% of which appear only once. Sequenced here: CD4+ or CD8+ T cells sorted from blood, sampled in a trial of the OX40 agonist ivuxolimab. The receptors were sampled from an adult with an advanced solid tumor such as melanoma, head and neck, liver or kidney cancer. Each CDR3 is given with its conserved first and last residue.

length,V,CDR3
15,TRBV7-9,CASRPKSQGYGPLHF
15,TRBV6-4,CASSESTGRHTEAFF
13,TRBV7-9,CASSRGHPYEQYF
17,TRBV9,CASSITYRGGGRNEQFF
15,TRBV13,CASSATSGPYNEQFF
15,TRBV2,CASSEVAGPSYGYTF
14,TRBV29-1,CSGDVTSSTDTQYF
14,TRBV10-2,CASSESDREQPQHF
15,TRBV6-4,CASSDSPGMNTEAFF
12,TRBV10-2,CATRRGGYEQYF
12,TRBV29-1,CSVAGQNTEAFF
15,TRBV5-3,CARSLDRPMNTEAFF
16,TRBV6-4,CASSENGGAIGDEQFF
16,TRBV11-2,CASSLGRQVTYNEQFF
15,TRBV6-5,CASRTWDRDNYGYTF
15,TRBV9,CASSVGRGGSDTQYF
15,TRBV27,CASSFSRGGRNEQFF
13,TRBV30,CAGGGSSNQPQHF
15,TRBV7-2,CASSPLFSKHYEQYF
14,TRBV27,CASSAGPAGYEQYF
16,TRBV7-9,CASSTLAGGTSYEQYF
16,TRBV7-6,CASSNPTGGAAGELFF
17,TRBV13,CASSSLGQGRTFGEAFF
15,TRBV18,CASSPSGGLLNGYTF
16,TRBV27,CASSLSVGRGTNEQFF
16,TRBV5-4,CASSLPLEGGLNEQFF
14,TRBV5-5,CASSLIRASLRNDF
15,TRBV5-1,CASVDRGGLGETQYF
14,TRBV11-2,CASSLARGNQPQHF
13,TRBV9,CASSVQRTDTQYF
15,TRBV6-5,CASSPPRPGGYGYTF
15,TRBV4-1,CASSPERGFYNEQFF
15,TRBV27,CASSFGQGVGETQYF
13,TRBV11-2,CASSSQGTYEQYF
16,TRBV5-1,CASRRRVGGRKDEQYF
14,TRBV27,CASSTLAGGYTQYF
15,TRBV9,CASSVEGHKNYGYTF
15,TRBV27,CASSMQLALMGEQYF
14,TRBV27,CASSLAGGLETQYF
16,TRBV7-9,CASSLELAGRTDTQYF